This T cell receptor (beta chain) was profiled in a study of T cell clonality in common variable immunodeficiency. Study-wide results and caveats: Reportedly, TCR beta sequences from common variable immunodeficiency showed fewer deletions and N-nucleotide insertions. Fewer TCRbeta clones were shared among CVID subjects than controls. CVID subjects showed higher TCRbeta clonality than healthy controls.

The table came from immunoSEQ multiplex PCR; TCRdb's copy has only in-frame clones and leaves some out. This repertoire holds about 39,000 clones, and none appear only once. Caucasian heritage predominated among both patients and controls. Germline lookup yields CDR1 SGHRS and CDR2 YFSETQ. With V trimmed by 4 bases and J by 1 base, 10 bases remained unmatched. The CDR3 sequence is 16 residues long. This clone was detected ten times or more. Its antigen is still unknown. With the read ending 3 residues before the CDR3 end, the germline J gene is used to fill in that end. This chain connects TRBV5-1 to TRBJ1-2, with 7 bases lining up with TRBD1. Sequenced: peripheral blood mononuclear cells. The clonotype originates from a person aged 18 to 70 in good health. The DNA read from the CDR3 is TGCGCCAGCAGCATCCGGCCGGGACAGTTTAACTATGGC. Its translation is CASSIRPGQFNYG. The full CDR3 sequence reads CASSIRPGQFNYGYTF. Full variable domain (remainder filled in from reference TRBV5-1 and TRBJ1-2): KAGVTQTPRYLIKTRGQQVTLSCSPISGHRSVSWYQQTPGQGLQFLFEYFSETQRNKGNFPGRFSGRQFSNSRSEMNVSTLELGDSALYLCASSIRPGQFNYGYTFGSGTRLTVV.